This T cell receptor beta chain was captured by sequencing in a study of T cells after yellow fever vaccination. MiXCR was run by TCRdb on the 5' RACE reads, yielding one entry per CDR3 protein. The data show under 150,000 distinct CDR3 sequences, 7.7% seen once. This clonotype has ten or more counts. The source of this sequence is a man in his thirties or forties who received the YFV17D yellow fever vaccine. Sequences were derived from CD4+ T cells sorted from PBMCs, sampled 5 days after the yellow fever booster vaccination.

The CDR3 is CSARDGRRYEQYF. The CDR3 nucleotides read TGCAGTGCTAGAGACGGGAGAAGGTACGAGCAGTACTTC. The chain employs TRBV20-1 and TRBJ2-7; TRBD2 is a possible D gene (6 bases). V lost 0 bases and J lost 4, with 10 bases in between. This CDR3 has 13 amino acids. CDR1 is DFQATT, CDR2 SNEGSKA, per germline (reference sequence).